This TCR beta chain was obtained from a study of Ad26.COV2.S vaccination and SARS-CoV-2 variants. This CDR3 is built from 12 residues. Trimming pared 9 bases from V and 3 bases from J, leaving 12 bases between. CDR1 and CDR2 from the germline V gene are MDHEN and SYDVKM. Method: immunoSEQ multiplex PCR; TCRdb's copy keeps in-frame clones and lacks some. Of some 340,000 clones listed, around 84% are singletons. As to treatment: around 19 received Ad26.COV2.S at low or high dose, single or two shots; 5 received placebo; per-sample allocation not given. Day 63 after the first injection of vaccine or placebo was the sampling time.

The sequence was obtained from a person aged 18-60 years who received the Ad26.COV2.S COVID-19 vaccine or a placebo. Source: peripheral blood, taken in a trial of Ad26.COV2.S vaccine versus placebo. The chain uses TRBV28 and TRBJ2-7, with D uncertain. The CDR3 region is CASRRRRYEQYF. CDR3 in DNA: TGTGCCAGTAGGAGACGGCGCTACGAGCAGTACTTC.